This TCR beta chain was recorded in a study of monozygotic twins with cystic fibrosis. Study information: Libraries were built from around 2.8 micrograms of fragmented DNA using roughly 15 PCR cycles. Study results and caveats: Unrelated CF individuals shared fewer identical clonotypes than monozygotic CF twins. Co-twins had the most similar V usage for 13 of 16 pairs, J for 8.

Concerning this clone: What it recognizes is unknown.

Clones were read by immunoSEQ multiplex PCR, and TCRdb kept only the in-frame ones, dropping some. The sample has around 34,000 clones, 80% to 95% seen once. The V and J ends lost 0 bases and 6 bases respectively, with 9 bases between them. The germline V gene has CDR1 MGHRA and CDR2 YSYEKL. The CDR3 is 14 amino acids. This sequence originates from a girl aged 2-10 years with cystic fibrosis. This sequence joins TRBV4-1 and TRBJ1-5; D unresolved. The sequenced sample consisted of blood. The CDR3 loop reads CASSQDQGLQPQHF. DNA of the CDR3: TGCGCCAGCAGCCAAGATCAAGGTCTTCAGCCCCAGCATTTT.